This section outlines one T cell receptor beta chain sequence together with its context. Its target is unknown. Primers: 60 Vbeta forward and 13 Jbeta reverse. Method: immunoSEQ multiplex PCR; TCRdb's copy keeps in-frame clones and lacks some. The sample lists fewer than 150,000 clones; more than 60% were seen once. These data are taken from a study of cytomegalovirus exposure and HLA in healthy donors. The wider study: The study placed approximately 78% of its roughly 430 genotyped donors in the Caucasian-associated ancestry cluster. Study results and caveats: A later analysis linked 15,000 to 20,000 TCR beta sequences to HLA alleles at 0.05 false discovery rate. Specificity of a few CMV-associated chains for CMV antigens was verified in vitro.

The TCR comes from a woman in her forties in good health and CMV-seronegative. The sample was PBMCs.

For the CDR3, the DNA is TGTGCCAGCAGTTTGTTACAGGCGACCACAGATACGCAGTATTTT. This codes for CASSLLQATTDTQYF. V and J are TRBV27 and TRBJ2-3; perhaps TRBD1 as D (5 bases). The V end lost 3 bases, the J end lost 2 bases, and 12 bases lay between the germline ends. Germline CDR1 is MNHEY and CDR2 is SMNVEV (reference sequence). The CDR3 totals 15 residues.